This T cell receptor delta chain was captured in a study of gamma-delta chains in newborns, infants, children. The overall study: Polyclonal expansion of innate γδ T cells after birth follows microbial exposure.

This clone came up once. This may be a read error, as it is one base from a much larger clone. Other DNA sequences in this sample translate to the same CDR3. TCRdb applied CATT to the reads for clone calling. The sample contains 2,500 to 3,500 delta-chain clones, approximately 50% of which appear only once. This clonotype originated in a child who received the measles vaccine. Material for sequencing was blood.

This CDR3 reads CALGVSLVDWGILGPYTDKLIF. The DNA for the CDR3 is TGTGCCCTTGGGGTCTCCCTCGTGGACTGGGGGATATTGGGCCCTTACACCGATAAACTCATCTTT. The chain joins TRDV1 to TRDJ1; 11 bases map to TRDD3. This CDR3 is built from 22 residues. Germline V gives CDR1 TSWWSYY, CDR2 QGS.